This TCR beta chain comes out of a study of blood T cell repertoires in COVID-19. Study details: The origin of the acute and convalescent COVID-19 samples was the United States, Italy and Spain. PBMCs, B-cell-depleted T cells, or T cells were the source of the cDNA or gDNA that made up the material.

Per the original data handling: Researchers report that nucleated cell counts were estimated from reference gene primer amplification. Profiling relied on immunoSEQ multiplex PCR, and the TCRdb table lists in-frame clones only, not all of them. V and J calls and clone size are copied from that table; D and trimming were computed from the DNA. The sample holds fewer than 100,000 clones, less than 85% seen once. CDR1 SGHAT and CDR2 FQNNGV come from the germline V gene. After removal of 5 bases from V and 9 bases from J, the junction contained 13 bases not matched to a gene. The CDR3 contains 17 residues.

The clonotype comes from a woman between 65 and 79 years old with acute or convalescent COVID-19. Sample: peripheral blood. The chain has TRBV11-2 and TRBJ2-1; 13 bases are shared with TRBD2. For the CDR3, the DNA is TGTGCCAGCAGCGGCGGGACTAGCGGGACCAAGTTTTTTGAGCAGTTCTTC. Translated: CASSGGTSGTKFFEQFF.